Sequencing of this TCR beta chain was carried out in a study of human T cells and chemical hapten exposure. Study information: The use of 2% DPC on approximately 2 cm by approximately 2 cm of upper inner arm skin constituted sensitization. Variation in per-sample TCR yields came mainly from small pooled library volume differences.

Time point here: patch test 3, about 24 weeks after DPC sensitization. Indicated treatment: therapeutic diphenylcyclopropenone sensitization with weekly scalp DPC. Someone pulled total RNA out of unfractionated whole blood. Germline lookup yields CDR1 DFQATT and CDR2 SNEGSKA (reference sequence). Trimming removed 8 bases at V and 8 bases at J, with 13 bases between. The CDR3 loop spans 11 amino acids. Attachment of unique molecular identifiers to individual cDNA molecules was performed in the library. TCRdb independently ran MiXCR on the RACE reads; one entry per CDR3 protein. The sample contains some 170,000 distinct CDR3 sequences, 25% to 30% of which appear only once.

The sample here was whole blood, taken in connection with sensitization to the hapten diphenylcyclopropenone (DPC). The chain combines TRBV20-1 with TRBJ2-1; D ambiguous. The receptor comes from a young woman with alopecia areata. Some clones in this sample may be carry-over from other donors' samples. CDR3 DNA: TGCAGTTCGAGACGGAGCGATGAGCAGTTCTTC. Its protein product is CSSRRSDEQFF.